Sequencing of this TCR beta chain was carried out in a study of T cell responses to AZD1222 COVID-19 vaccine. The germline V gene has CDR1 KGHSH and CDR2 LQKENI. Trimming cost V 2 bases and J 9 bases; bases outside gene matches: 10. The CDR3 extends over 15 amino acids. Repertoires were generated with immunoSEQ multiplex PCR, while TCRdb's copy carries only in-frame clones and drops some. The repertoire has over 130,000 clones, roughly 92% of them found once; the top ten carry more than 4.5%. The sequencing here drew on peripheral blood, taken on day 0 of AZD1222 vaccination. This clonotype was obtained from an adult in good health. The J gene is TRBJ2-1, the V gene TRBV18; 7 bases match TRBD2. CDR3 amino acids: CASSPGSGQAVEQFF. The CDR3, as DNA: TGTGCCAGCTCACCAGGTAGCGGGCAGGCCGTTGAGCAGTTCTTC.